This T cell receptor beta chain was profiled in a study of blood T cell repertoires in COVID-19. Looking at the study overall: What the recovered Cohort 3 donors had was two negative PCRs, clearance, or symptom resolution. T cells, B-cell-depleted T cells, or PBMCs provided the cDNA or gDNA that served as material.

This CDR3 comprises 15 residues. The V and J ends lost 5 bases and 4 bases respectively, with 15 bases between them. Germline V lookup: CDR1 SGHTA, CDR2 FQGNSA. Original processing methods: Amplified reference gene primers provided the basis for estimating nucleated cell counts. Data came from immunoSEQ multiplex PCR; TCRdb stores just in-frame clones and leaves some out. For V, J and clone size, that table is used; D and trimming come from the DNA. The sample lists a few hundred thousand clones, about nine tenths occurring once. Recruitment covered roughly 24 US areas and drew participants whose ages spanned roughly 18 to 100 years. This clone was detected a few times.

The sample comprised PBMCs or T cells enriched from blood (not recorded which). The sequence was collected from a man aged 25 to 40 in a cohort exposed to, infected with or recovered from COVID-19 (not recorded which). The V and J genes are TRBV7-2 and TRBJ1-5; D perhaps matches TRBD1 (6 bases). CDR3 bases: TGTGCCAGCAGCAAAGGGGACACCAGAAATCAGCCCCAGCATTTT. This codes for CASSKGDTRNQPQHF.